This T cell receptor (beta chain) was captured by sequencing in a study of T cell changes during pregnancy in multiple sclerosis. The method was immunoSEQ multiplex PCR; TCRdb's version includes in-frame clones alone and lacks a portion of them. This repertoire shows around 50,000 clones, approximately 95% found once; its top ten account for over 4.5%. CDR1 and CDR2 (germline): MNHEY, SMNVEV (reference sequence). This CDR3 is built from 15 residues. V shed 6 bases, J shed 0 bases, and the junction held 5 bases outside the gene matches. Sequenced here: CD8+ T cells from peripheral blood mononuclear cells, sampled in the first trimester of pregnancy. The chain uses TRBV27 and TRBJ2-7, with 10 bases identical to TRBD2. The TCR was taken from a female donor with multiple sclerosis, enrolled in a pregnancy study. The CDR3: CASSQIAGGSYEQYF. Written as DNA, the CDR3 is TGTGCCAGCAGCCAAATAGCGGGGGGCTCCTACGAGCAGTACTTC.